The 19 T cell receptor beta chains below come from one sample, sequenced in a study of blood T cells in healthy people across ages. A sample-barcoded 5' primer and a J-beta primer mix were used in a second PCR of about 7 to 12 cycles. TCRdb fed the 5' RACE reads into MiXCR, producing one record per CDR3 protein. This sample has about 640,000 distinct CDR3 sequences; 45% to 65% occur once, and the top ten carry 30% to 40%. Sequenced material: blood. These receptors were collected from a man between 60 and 70 years old in good health.

The chain is built from TRBV6-1 and TRBJ1-5; tentative D call: TRBD1 (6 bases). The V end lost 7 bases, the J end lost 0 bases, and 10 bases lay between the germline ends. This CDR3 has 14 amino acids. Germline CDR1 reads MNHNS; CDR2 reads SASEGT. Written as DNA, the CDR3 is TGTGCCAGCACCGGGGGGCATAGCAATCAGCCCCAGCATTTT. Translating gives CASTGGHSNQPQHF.

This clonotype was counted a few times. The junction and the germline gene differ at one end; a read error may be behind it. This chain's CDR3 is CASSGASYYEQFF. DNA for the CDR3: TGTGCCAGCTCGGGGGCCTCCTACTATGAGCAGTTCTTC. The genes are TRBV6-4 and TRBJ2-1; D might be TRBD1 or TRBD2, each matching 6 bases. Germline-derived CDR1 and CDR2 are MRHNA and SNTAGT. The CDR3 runs 13 residues.

This chain's CDR3 is CASSFGQGDTEAFF. Written as DNA, the CDR3 is TGTGCCAGCAGTTTCGGACAGGGGGACACTGAAGCTTTCTTT. The gene calls are TRBV12-3 or TRBV12-4 and TRBJ1-1; 10 bases align to TRBD1. V was clipped by 3 bases and J by 3 bases; unmatched bases: 1. The CDR3 has 14 amino acids.

This clonotype was picked up a small number of times. The chain links TRBV20-1 to TRBJ2-7; 9 bases fit TRBD2. Germline V gene data show CDR1 as DFQATT and CDR2 as SNEGSKA (reference sequence). The V and J ends lost 5 bases and 0 bases, in that order; junction bases with no gene match: 11. The CDR3 sequence is 16 residues long. CDR3 in DNA: TGCAGTGCTCTATTGTCTAGCGGGGTTAGCTCCTACGAGCAGTACTTC. Translation gives CSALLSSGVSSYEQYF.

The rearrangement links TRBV2 to TRBJ2-6; 7 bases line up with TRBD1. Germline V CDR1 and CDR2: SNHLY, FYNNEI. The V and J ends lost 3 bases and 0 bases, in that order; junction bases with no gene match: 8. This CDR3 has 18 residues. DNA for the CDR3: TGTGCCAGCAGTGACCCGGGGACAGCTAGCTCTGGGGCCAACGTCCTGACTTTC. This codes for CASSDPGTASSGANVLTF.

This rearrangement joins TRBV20-1 to TRBJ1-5; D possibly corresponds to TRBD1 (5 bases). Trimming pared 5 bases from V and 0 bases from J, leaving 11 bases between. CDR1 and CDR2 (germline): DFQATT, SNEGSKA (reference sequence). This CDR3 spans 14 amino acids. The CDR3 loop reads CSAAPGHSNQPQHF. The CDR3 DNA sequence: TGCAGTGCTGCCCCGGGGCATAGCAATCAGCCCCAGCATTTT.

This clonotype was counted between two and nine times. The chain employs TRBV20-1 and TRBJ1-2, with D unclear. The V gene's germline CDR1 is DFQATT and CDR2 SNEGSKA (reference sequence). The CDR3 is made up of 12 amino acids. V was clipped by 6 bases and J by 3 bases, with 11 bases between them. The chain's CDR3 is CSAIEQDYGYTF. The CDR3, as DNA: TGCAGTGCCATAGAGCAGGACTATGGCTACACCTTC.

The rearrangement joins TRBV2 to TRBJ2-3; TRBD1 might be the D (5 bases). The germline V and J ends were trimmed by 2 bases and 2 bases, with 8 bases remaining between them. From germline, CDR1 is SNHLY and CDR2 FYNNEI. The CDR3 has 14 amino acids. Here the CDR3 DNA reads TGTGCCAGCAGTGAAAGGACAAACACAGATACGCAGTATTTT. This translates into CASSERTNTDTQYF. Full variable domain (rest looked up from reference TRBV2 and TRBJ2-3): EPEVTQTPSHQVTQMGQEVILRCVPISNHLYFYWYRQILGQKVEFLVSFYNNEISEKSEIFDDQFSVERPDGSNFTLKIRSTKLEDSAMYFCASSERTNTDTQYFGPGTRLTVL.

This chain uses TRBV11-2 with TRBJ2-3, with 12 nucleotides matching TRBD2. Germline trimming cut 5 bases from V and 2 bases from J; bases unmatched to any gene: 8. Germline loops: CDR1 SGHAT, CDR2 FQNNGV. The CDR3 is 17 residues long. The CDR3 protein is CASSAGTSGGYTDTQYF. CDR3 coding DNA: TGTGCCAGCAGCGCCGGAACTAGCGGGGGGTACACAGATACGCAGTATTTT.

This clonotype has a handful of counts. The rearrangement uses TRBV7-2 and TRBJ2-5; TRBD1 or TRBD2 may be the D gene (5 bases each). The V gene's germline CDR1 is SGHTA and CDR2 FQGNSA. Trimming stripped 4 bases from V and 1 base from J, with 13 bases between. This CDR3 has 15 amino acids. The CDR3 reads CASSYQWGSQETQYF. CDR3 nucleotide sequence: TGTGCCAGCAGCTACCAGTGGGGGAGCCAAGAGACCCAGTACTTC.

In its sample, this clonotype was seen many times. The chain employs TRBV7-2 and TRBJ2-1, with 9 bases matching TRBD2. V lost 1 base, J lost 4 bases, and 5 bases stayed unmatched. The CDR3 is 16 amino acids. Germline V lookup: CDR1 SGHTA, CDR2 FQGNSA. CDR3: CASSLVGGGAYNEQFF. CDR3 nucleotide sequence: TGTGCCAGCAGCTTAGTGGGCGGGGGGGCTTACAATGAGCAGTTCTTC.

The V and J genes are TRBV12-3 or TRBV12-4 and TRBJ2-1; tentatively, D is TRBD2 (5 bases). Between the trimmed V and J ends, which lost 3 bases and 13 bases, there was a span of 22 bases. There are 15 residues in the CDR3. CDR3 sequence reads: CASSFNGLSTETQFF. The CDR3 bases are TGTGCCAGCAGTTTCAACGGACTCTCAACAGAGACCCAGTTCTTC.

This clonotype has more than one count but fewer than ten. This chain joins TRBV29-1 and TRBJ2-5; 7 bases are a match to TRBD1. The CDR3 is 13 residues long. Germline assignment: CDR1 SQVTM and CDR2 ANQGSEA. V shed 6 bases and J 5 bases; nucleotides not matched to a gene: 9. The CDR3 here is CSVKKQGSETQYF. The CDR3 nucleotides are TGCAGCGTGAAAAAACAGGGGTCGGAGACCCAGTACTTC.

The chain links TRBV7-2 to TRBJ2-1; 9 bases agree with TRBD2. CDR1 is SGHTA, CDR2 FQGNSA, per germline. CDR3 size: 15 residues. With 4 bases clipped from V and 8 bases from J, the junction kept 9 bases outside the gene matches. The DNA of the CDR3 is TGTGCCAGCAGCTCGGGACTAGCTGGTTTCGATGAGCAGTTCTTC. This encodes CASSSGLAGFDEQFF.

The gene calls are TRBV9 and TRBJ2-7, with D perhaps TRBD1 (5 bases). Germline V gene sequence: CDR1 SGDLS, CDR2 YYNGEE. The CDR3 runs 14 residues. Trimming shortened V by 0 bases and J by 4 bases, and 11 bases separated the two germline ends. CDR3 in DNA: TGTGCCAGCAGCGTAGGAAAACAGGATTACGAGCAGTACTTC. It yields the protein CASSVGKQDYEQYF.

This clonotype showed up just a few times. V usage is TRBV7-2 and J usage is TRBJ1-6; TRBD1 aligns across 9 bases. The CDR3 runs to 15 residues. Germline CDR1 and CDR2: SGHTA and FQGNSA. V lost 5 bases, J lost 5 bases, and 4 bases stayed unmatched. Here the CDR3 reads CASSVRTGDNSPLHF. The CDR3 bases are TGTGCCAGCAGCGTCCGGACAGGGGATAATTCACCCCTCCACTTT.

This clonotype has only a few counts. The chain couples TRBV15 to TRBJ2-5; TRBD1 matches 10 bases. Trimming took 3 bases from V and 5 from J; bases not matched to a gene: 6. Germline V gene data show CDR1 as LNHNV and CDR2 as YYDKDF (reference sequence). The CDR3 has 15 residues. This chain's CDR3 is CATSRDRGSSETQYF. As DNA, the CDR3 is TGTGCCACCAGCAGGGACAGGGGGTCCTCCGAGACCCAGTACTTC.

Notes on this clonotype: A much larger clone lies a single base off, so this may be a read error. The chain uses TRBV27 and TRBJ2-5; 7 bases align to TRBD2. Germline assignment: CDR1 MNHEY and CDR2 SMNVEV (reference sequence). This CDR3 spans 17 amino acids. Here the CDR3 reads CAGSPRLASPNQETQYF. The DNA of the CDR3 is TGTGCCGGCAGTCCGAGACTAGCAAGCCCCAACCAAGAGACCCAGTACTTC.

This rearrangement joins TRBV20-1 to TRBJ1-5; the D is unclear. Trimming pared 6 bases from V and 1 base from J, leaving 10 bases between. CDR3 length equals 13 residues. Germline V gene sequence: CDR1 DFQATT, CDR2 SNEGSKA (reference sequence). The CDR3 loop reads CSAPGGSNQPQHF. The CDR3 nucleotides are TGCAGTGCCCCGGGCGGAAGCAATCAGCCCCAGCATTTT.